This T cell receptor beta chain was captured by sequencing in a study of Graves' ophthalmopathy and Graves' hyperthyroidism. This clonotype was found a few times. From RNA, the CDR3 regions of TCR beta chains were amplified and sequenced. Second-round multiplex PCR came after first-round RT-PCR with HTBI primers. TCRdb redid the calling of the multiplex PCR reads with MiXCR, one entry per CDR3 protein. The sample consists of 300,000 to 400,000 distinct CDR3 sequences, about 18% of them appearing once. The CDR3 consists of 16 residues. The V gene's germline CDR1 is MNHNS and CDR2 SASEGT. With V trimmed by 5 bases and J by 3 bases, 9 bases remained unmatched.

The gene calls are TRBV6-1 and TRBJ2-7; TRBD2 matches 11 bases. This receptor was identified in an adult woman with stable Graves' hyperthyroidism. Sequencing was done on a sample of peripheral blood. The CDR3 DNA reads TGTGCCAGCAGTCCTCTGGGACTAGCGGACAACTACGAGCAGTACTTC. It is translated as CASSPLGLADNYEQYF.